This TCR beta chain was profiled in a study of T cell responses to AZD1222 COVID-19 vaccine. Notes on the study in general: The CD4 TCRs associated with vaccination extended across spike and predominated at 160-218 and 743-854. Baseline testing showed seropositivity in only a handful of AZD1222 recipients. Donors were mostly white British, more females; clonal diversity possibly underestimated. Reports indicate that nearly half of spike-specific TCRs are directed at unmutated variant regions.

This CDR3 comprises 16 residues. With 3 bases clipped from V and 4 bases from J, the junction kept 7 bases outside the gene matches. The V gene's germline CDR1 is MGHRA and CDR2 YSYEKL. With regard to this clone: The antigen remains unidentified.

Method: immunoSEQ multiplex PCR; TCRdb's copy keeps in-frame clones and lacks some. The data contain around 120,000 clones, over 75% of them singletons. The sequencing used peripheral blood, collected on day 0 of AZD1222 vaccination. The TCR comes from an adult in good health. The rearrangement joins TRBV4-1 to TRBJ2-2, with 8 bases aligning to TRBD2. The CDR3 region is CASSHPGLAVTGELFF. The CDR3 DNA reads TGCGCCAGCAGCCATCCCGGACTAGCCGTCACCGGGGAGCTGTTTTTT.